This TCR beta chain was found in a study of shared clonotypes between healthy human individuals. Whole-study results and caveats: Some clonotypes were shared by all four sorted-subset donors, while others were not shared. The non-shared ones had lower generation probabilities than the shared ones.

The data were produced by immunoSEQ multiplex PCR, yet TCRdb's version contains in-frame clones alone and is incomplete. The table shows roughly 1 million clones, with about four fifths occurring only once. The CDR3 spans 15 residues. Trimming cost V 2 bases and J 1 base, with 10 bases left between them. The germline V gene encodes CDR1 MNHEY and CDR2 SMNVEV (reference sequence). Details on this clone: What it binds is not known.

Sequencing used memory CD4+ T cells from PBMCs. Subset indicated: CD45RA-negative fraction. This receptor was taken from a man between 18 and 35 years old in good health. Some clones in this sample may be carry-over from other donors' samples. The J gene is TRBJ2-3, the V gene TRBV27; D not certain. In nucleotides, the CDR3 is TGTGCCAGCAGTTTAGCCCCTCGGCGCACAGATACGCAGTATTTT. This translates into CASSLAPRRTDTQYF.